The present entry profiles one T cell receptor (beta chain) with its context. What it binds is unknown. Primers for the PCR totalled 60 Vbeta and 13 Jbeta. Produced via immunoSEQ multiplex PCR; TCRdb's table is partial and in-frame only. The sample shows about 150,000 clones, approximately 81% of them seen only once. The data derive from a study of cytomegalovirus exposure and HLA in healthy donors. Study-level results: The authors judged a highly shared variant cluster likely a sequencing artifact.

From germline, CDR1 is SGHNT and CDR2 YYREEE (reference sequence). The CDR3 contains 14 residues. Between the trimmed V and J ends, which lost 4 bases and 7 bases, there was a span of 14 bases. This clonotype was obtained from a boy aged 2-9 years in good health and CMV-seronegative. The sample taken for sequencing was PBMCs. The chain combines TRBV5-4 with TRBJ1-4; D call uncertain. The CDR3 sequence is CASSRPGESEKLFF. The CDR3 DNA reads as TGTGCCAGCAGCCGACCCGGGGAGAGTGAAAAACTGTTTTTT.